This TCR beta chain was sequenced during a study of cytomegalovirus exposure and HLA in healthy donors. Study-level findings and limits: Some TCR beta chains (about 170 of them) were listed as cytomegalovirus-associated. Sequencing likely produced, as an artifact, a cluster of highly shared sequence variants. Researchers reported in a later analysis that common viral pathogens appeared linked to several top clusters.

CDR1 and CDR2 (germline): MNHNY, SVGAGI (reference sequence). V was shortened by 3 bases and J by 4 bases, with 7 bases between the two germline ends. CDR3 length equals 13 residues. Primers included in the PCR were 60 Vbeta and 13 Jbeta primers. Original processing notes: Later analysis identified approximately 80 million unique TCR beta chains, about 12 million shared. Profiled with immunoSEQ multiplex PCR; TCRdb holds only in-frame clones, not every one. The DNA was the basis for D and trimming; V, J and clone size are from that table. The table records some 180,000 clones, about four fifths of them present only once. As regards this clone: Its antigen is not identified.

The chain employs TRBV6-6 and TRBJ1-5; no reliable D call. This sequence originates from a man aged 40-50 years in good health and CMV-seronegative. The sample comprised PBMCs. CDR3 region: CASSYLGNQPQHF. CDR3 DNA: TGTGCCAGCAGTTATCTCGGGAATCAGCCCCAGCATTTT.